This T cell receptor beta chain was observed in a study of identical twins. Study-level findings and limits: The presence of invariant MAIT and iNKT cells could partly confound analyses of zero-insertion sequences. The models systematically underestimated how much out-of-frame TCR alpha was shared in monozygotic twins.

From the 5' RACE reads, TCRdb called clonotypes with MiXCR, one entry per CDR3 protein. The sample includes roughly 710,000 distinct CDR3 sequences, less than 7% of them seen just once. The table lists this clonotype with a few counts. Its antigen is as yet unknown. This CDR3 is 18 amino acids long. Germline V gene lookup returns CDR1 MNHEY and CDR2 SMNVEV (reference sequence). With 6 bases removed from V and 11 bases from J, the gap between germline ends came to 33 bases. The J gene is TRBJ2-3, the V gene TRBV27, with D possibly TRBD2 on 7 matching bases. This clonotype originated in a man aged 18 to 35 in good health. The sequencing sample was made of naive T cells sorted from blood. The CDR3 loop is CASSPLGAAGLLNGMQYF. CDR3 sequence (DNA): TGTGCCAGCAGCCCACTGGGGGCAGCGGGACTCCTGAATGGGATGCAGTATTTT.